A single sample gave rise to the 29 T cell receptor beta chains below, sequenced in a study of T cell repertoires in cytomegalovirus infection. From the reads, TCRdb called clonotypes with MiXCR, one entry per CDR3 protein. This sample has 570,000 or so distinct CDR3 sequences, with around two fifths found just once. Their recognized antigens are unknown. Sequenced here: cultured PBMCs, sampled from culture after CMV antigen stimulation. Receptor source: a human donor in good health (CMV status not recorded). Some clones in this sample may be carry-over from other donors' samples.

This clonotype is a singleton in its sample. The chain links TRBV28 to TRBJ2-3, with TRBD2 identical over 9 bases. This CDR3 spans 15 amino acids. After removal of 3 bases from V and 6 bases from J, the junction contained 7 bases not matched to a gene. From germline, CDR1 is MDHEN and CDR2 SYDVKM. The CDR3 is CASSFSRGGRDTQYF. The CDR3 DNA is TGTGCCAGCAGTTTTTCGCGGGGGGGTCGGGATACGCAGTATTTT.

This clonotype turned up a few times. The chain combines TRBV20-1 with TRBJ2-1; 10 bases are shared with TRBD2. Germline-derived CDR1 and CDR2 are DFQATT and SNEGSKA (reference sequence). The V and J ends lost 6 bases and 1 base, in that order; junction bases with no gene match: 3. This CDR3 is 14 amino acids long. CDR3 protein: CSAILAGSYNEQFF. CDR3 nucleotides: TGCAGTGCCATACTAGCGGGGTCCTACAATGAGCAGTTCTTC.

V and J are TRBV7-9 and TRBJ1-4; 9 bases align to TRBD1. From germline, CDR1 is SEHNR and CDR2 FQNEAQ (reference sequence). This CDR3 comprises 15 residues. The junction had 7 bases not matched to a gene; V was cut back by 3 bases and J by 8 bases. The CDR3 loop reads CASSLGQGVGEKLFF. DNA of the CDR3: TGTGCCAGCAGCTTGGGACAGGGTGTAGGCGAAAAACTGTTTTTT.

The rearrangement links TRBV25-1 to TRBJ2-7; 9 nucleotides match TRBD2. CDR1 and CDR2 from the germline V gene are MGHDK and SYGVNS. V lost 4 bases and J lost 5; bases outside the gene matches: 9. CDR3 length: 15 amino acids. The chain's CDR3 is CASSGRGLALNEQYF. Written as DNA, the CDR3 is TGTGCCAGCAGTGGACGGGGACTAGCTCTCAACGAGCAGTACTTC.

The chain couples TRBV6-2 or TRBV6-3 to TRBJ2-7, with 8 bases that match TRBD1. The CDR3 spans 14 residues. CDR1 is MNHEY and CDR2 is SVGEGT in the germline V gene. Losses at the gene ends were 5 bases for V and 5 bases for J; bases not matched to a gene: 8. The DNA of the CDR3 is TGTGCCAGCAGTACCAGGACAGGGTTCGACGAGCAGTACTTC. Residues: CASSTRTGFDEQYF.

V gene TRBV28 combines with J gene TRBJ1-5; weak D call: TRBD1 (5 bases). The germline V and J ends were trimmed by 5 bases and 6 bases, with 17 bases remaining between them. CDR3 size: 15 residues. Per germline, CDR1 MDHEN and CDR2 SYDVKM. CDR3 DNA: TGTGCCAGCAGTCAGTGGGGGGGAGACGGTCAGCCCCAGCATTTT. Amino acids: CASSQWGGDGQPQHF.

This clonotype has only a few counts. V gene TRBV7-2 combines with J gene TRBJ2-2; tentatively, D is TRBD1 (6 bases). Trimming removed 1 base from V and 3 bases from J, with 9 bases in between. Germline CDR1 and CDR2: SGHTA and FQGNSA. The length of the CDR3 is 15 residues. CDR3 protein: CASSLDRVYTGELFF. The CDR3 nucleotides read TGTGCCAGCAGCTTAGACAGGGTCTACACCGGGGAGCTGTTTTTT.

V and J are TRBV20-1 and TRBJ1-5, with TRBD1 matching over 7 bases. V was pared by 5 bases and J by 3 bases, with 4 bases of the junction left unmatched. Germline CDR1 reads DFQATT; CDR2 reads SNEGSKA (reference sequence). CDR3 length: 13 residues. The CDR3 DNA reads TGCAGTGCTGCCGGGACAGCCAATCAGCCCCAGCATTTT. It yields the protein CSAAGTANQPQHF.

This chain joins TRBV19 and TRBJ2-2, with unresolved D. CDR3 length: 14 amino acids. Between the trimmed V and J ends, which lost 8 bases and 1 base, there was a span of 11 bases. The V gene's germline CDR1 is LNHDA and CDR2 SQIVND (reference sequence). This chain's CDR3 is CASLQRRNTGELFF. CDR3 nucleotides: TGTGCCAGTCTCCAGCGCCGGAACACCGGGGAGCTGTTTTTT.

The rearrangement joins TRBV6-8 to TRBJ1-5; D may be TRBD1 (5 bases). V shed 2 bases and J shed 5 bases, with 10 bases lying between them. The CDR3 runs to 14 residues. Germline V CDR1 and CDR2: MNHGY, SAAAGT. The CDR3 region is CASSYGGRDQPQHF. CDR3 DNA sequence: TGTGCCAGCAGTTACGGGGGTAGGGATCAGCCCCAGCATTTT.

The V call is TRBV7-8, the J call TRBJ2-1; D is possibly TRBD2 (6 bases). From germline, CDR1 is SGHVS and CDR2 FQNEAQ. This CDR3 has 12 amino acids. V was cut by 5 bases and J by 7 bases, with 9 bases left in between. In DNA, the CDR3 is TGTGCCAGCAGCGCTAGCGAGAATGAGCAGTTCTTC. Its translation: CASSASENEQFF.

The gene calls are TRBV11-2 and TRBJ2-4; TRBD2 matches at 8 bases. CDR3 length: 18 amino acids. Germline loops: CDR1 SGHAT, CDR2 FQNNGV. V trimming: 3 bases; J trimming: 1 base; junction bases outside the gene matches: 11. The CDR3 protein is CASSLGRGGRFAKNIQYF. The CDR3 region has the DNA TGTGCCAGCAGCTTGGGTCGGGGGGGCCGGTTTGCCAAAAACATTCAGTACTTC.

The chain employs TRBV6-1 and TRBJ2-7, with 7 positions matching TRBD2. The CDR3 spans 12 residues. Germline V gives CDR1 MNHNS, CDR2 SASEGT. The J segment lost 7 bases and the V segment lost 6 bases, leaving 6 bases of the junction unmatched. Here the CDR3 reads CASRPWGGEQYF. In DNA, the CDR3 is TGTGCCAGCAGGCCCTGGGGGGGGGAGCAGTACTTC.

As concerns this clonotype: It is likely a read error: a sequence one base away is far more abundant. The genes are TRBV7-6 and TRBJ2-1; D is unresolved. Trimming pared 1 base from V and 2 bases from J, leaving 3 bases between. Germline-derived CDR1 and CDR2 are SGHVS and FNYEAQ. The CDR3 totals 13 residues. The DNA for the CDR3 is TGTGCCAGCAGCTTAGAAGCCTACAATGAGCAGTTCTTC. Translation gives CASSLEAYNEQFF.

This sequence joins TRBV11-2 and TRBJ2-7, with TRBD1 matching over 11 bases. Germline V gene sequence: CDR1 SGHAT, CDR2 FQNNGV. J lost 3 bases, V lost 7 bases, and 5 bases had no gene match. CDR3 length equals 14 residues. Here the CDR3 reads CASTRGTGGYEQYF. In DNA, the CDR3 is TGTGCCAGCACTCGCGGGACAGGGGGCTACGAGCAGTACTTC.

V is TRBV5-1 and J is TRBJ1-1; a weak D match, TRBD1 (5 bases). Germline V gene sequence: CDR1 SGHRS, CDR2 YFSETQ. The V end lost 2 bases, the J end lost 6 bases, and 14 bases lay between the germline ends. The length of the CDR3 is 14 residues. The CDR3 region is CASSLVPGGAEAFF. CDR3 coding DNA: TGCGCCAGCAGCTTAGTCCCGGGGGGTGCTGAAGCTTTCTTT.

V and J are TRBV20-1 and TRBJ1-3, with D possibly being TRBD1 (6 bases). CDR1 DFQATT and CDR2 SNEGSKA come from the germline V gene (reference sequence). The CDR3 has 14 amino acids. Trimming took off 6 bases at V and 0 bases at J, with 12 bases between the two ends. CDR3 region: CSAHRANSGNTIYF. DNA of the CDR3: TGCAGTGCACACAGGGCTAACTCTGGAAACACCATATATTTT.

Many counts were recorded for this clonotype. The genes are TRBV6-5 and TRBJ2-1, with TRBD1 identical over 8 bases. Germline V gene sequence: CDR1 MNHEY, CDR2 SVGAGI. This CDR3 is 15 amino acids long. V was pared by 6 bases and J by 0 bases, with 4 bases of the junction left unmatched. The chain's CDR3 is CASRTGGRSYNEQFF. CDR3 in DNA: TGTGCCAGCAGAACAGGGGGTCGCTCCTACAATGAGCAGTTCTTC.

V usage is TRBV5-1 and J usage is TRBJ1-1, with a possible D match to TRBD1 (5 bases). V gave up 2 bases and J gave up 5 bases, with 13 bases separating them. The germline CDR1 and CDR2 sequences are SGHRS and YFSETQ. This CDR3 has 14 amino acids. DNA of the CDR3: TGCGCCAGCAGCTTTCGGGGTTCAGGGACTGAAGCTTTCTTT. Amino acid sequence: CASSFRGSGTEAFF.

The J gene is TRBJ2-6, the V gene TRBV5-4; D unresolved. In germline, CDR1 is SGHNT, CDR2 YYREEE (reference sequence). This CDR3 region has 15 residues. V shed 0 bases and J shed 0 bases, with 4 bases lying between them. Here the CDR3 DNA reads TGTGCCAGCAGCTTGGATGCCTCTGGGGCCAACGTCCTGACTTTC. It specifies CASSLDASGANVLTF.

The V and J genes are TRBV5-1 and TRBJ2-7; no definite D call. Germline lookup yields CDR1 SGHRS and CDR2 YFSETQ. V lost 4 bases, J lost 5 bases, and 16 bases lay in between. The CDR3 is 14 residues long. The DNA of the CDR3 is TGCGCCAGCAGCCTCTCGGCGGAAGGCGACGAGCAGTACTTC. This codes for CASSLSAEGDEQYF.

There are a few counts of this clonotype. The rearrangement links TRBV19 to TRBJ1-1; TRBD1 aligns across 8 bases. The trim removed 9 bases at V and 6 bases at J, leaving 12 bases unmatched. The CDR3 sequence is 14 residues long. The germline gives CDR1 LNHDA, CDR2 SQIVND (reference sequence). The CDR3 is CASIARDRGPEAFF. CDR3 bases: TGTGCCAGCATTGCCCGTGACAGGGGCCCTGAAGCTTTCTTT. The whole variable domain, filled in from reference TRBV19 and TRBJ1-1, reads DGGITQSPKYLFRKEGQNVTLSCEQNLNHDAMYWYRQDPGQGLRLIYYSQIVNDFQKGDIAEGYSVSREKKESFPLTVTSAQKNPTAFYLCASIARDRGPEAFFGQGTRLTVV.

CDR3 loop: CSARVPSIRETEAFF. The CDR3 DNA follows: TGCAGTGCTAGAGTTCCCTCAATCAGGGAGACTGAAGCTTTCTTT. This chain joins TRBV20-1 and TRBJ1-1; perhaps TRBD1 as D (5 bases). Between the trimmed V and J ends, which lost 1 base and 5 bases, there was a span of 17 bases. CDR3 size: 15 residues. Germline lookup yields CDR1 DFQATT and CDR2 SNEGSKA (reference sequence).

The J gene is TRBJ1-4, the V gene TRBV19; possible D gene TRBD1, 6 bases. V dropped 7 bases and J dropped 0 bases, with 18 bases sitting between them. Germline assignment: CDR1 LNHDA and CDR2 SQIVND (reference sequence). This CDR3 comprises 17 residues. CDR3 bases: TGTGCCAGTACCGACTTAGGGACAAGGGCAACTAATGAAAAACTGTTTTTT. It encodes CASTDLGTRATNEKLFF.

V is TRBV12-3 or TRBV12-4 and J is TRBJ2-2; TRBD1 agrees at 7 bases. This CDR3 contains 15 residues. The V and J ends lost 3 bases and 5 bases, in that order; junction bases with no gene match: 6. The CDR3 is CASSFRQGATGELFF. CDR3 bases: TGTGCCAGCAGTTTTAGACAGGGCGCGACCGGGGAGCTGTTTTTT.

As to this clonotype: One end of the junction varies from germline; a read error may be responsible. This chain uses TRBV6-2 or TRBV6-3 with TRBJ2-7; D may match TRBD1 or TRBD2 (5 bases each). The CDR3 loop spans 14 amino acids. Germline values: CDR1 MNHEY, CDR2 SVGEGT. CDR3 sequence reads: CASNYPGPSREQYF. CDR3 DNA sequence: TGTGCCAGCAATTACCCGGGGCCGTCTAGGGAGCAGTACTTC.

The CDR3 here is CATSREQAPWLLFF. In DNA, the CDR3 is TGTGCCACCAGCAGAGAACAGGCGCCCTGGCTACTGTTTTTT. This rearrangement joins TRBV15 to TRBJ1-4, with D tentatively TRBD1 (5 bases). Germline V gene sequence: CDR1 LNHNV, CDR2 YYDKDF (reference sequence). The CDR3 consists of 14 residues. Deletions cut 0 bases from V and 13 bases from J, with 15 bases between.

This rearrangement joins TRBV20-1 to TRBJ2-1; TRBD2 matches at 8 bases. The CDR3 runs to 15 residues. CDR1 is DFQATT and CDR2 is SNEGSKA in the germline V gene (reference sequence). Trimming took 3 bases from V and 0 from J; bases not matched to a gene: 4. The CDR3 loop is CSASGREGSYNEQFF. As DNA, the CDR3 is TGCAGTGCTAGCGGGAGGGAGGGCTCCTACAATGAGCAGTTCTTC.

This clonotype turned up a few times. The chain employs TRBV10-3 and TRBJ2-2; 8 nucleotides agree with TRBD2. The CDR3 has 12 residues. V shed 9 bases, J shed 10 bases, and the junction held 7 bases outside the gene matches. The germline V gene encodes CDR1 ENHRY and CDR2 SYGVKD. For the CDR3, the DNA is TGTGCCATTACCAGCGGGGGTACGGAGCTGTTTTTT. This codes for CAITSGGTELFF.